This T cell receptor beta chain was sequenced for a study of T-cell reconstitution after alpha-beta-depleted transplantation in children. Study-wide results and caveats: A year had passed since transplant, and T-cell counts and diversity by then came mostly from newly produced T cells. The origin of alpha-beta T cells about two months after transplant was reportedly several hundred expanded graft clones.

Germline V gene lookup returns CDR1 DFQATT and CDR2 SNEGSKA (reference sequence). This CDR3 has 14 residues. V shed 4 bases, J shed 3 bases, and the junction held 5 bases outside the gene matches. The authors prepared the TCRbeta library with unique molecular identifiers. TCRdb analysed the PCR reads with MiXCR anew, one entry per CDR3 protein. Counted here are about a million distinct CDR3 sequences, roughly 29% occurring once; the ten biggest clones make up about 28%. Turning to this clonotype: The antigen remains unidentified.

The input for sequencing was PBMCs, mostly from graft donor cells, taken 360 days after TCRalphabeta/CD19-depleted stem cell transplant. This clonotype originated in a boy younger than two who had a stem cell transplant for SCID, so the T cells may come from the graft donor. V gene TRBV20-1 combines with J gene TRBJ2-5, with TRBD1 identical over 10 bases. CDR3 bases: TGCAGTGCTACGAGGGGACAGGGGAAAGAGACCCAGTACTTC. It specifies CSATRGQGKETQYF.